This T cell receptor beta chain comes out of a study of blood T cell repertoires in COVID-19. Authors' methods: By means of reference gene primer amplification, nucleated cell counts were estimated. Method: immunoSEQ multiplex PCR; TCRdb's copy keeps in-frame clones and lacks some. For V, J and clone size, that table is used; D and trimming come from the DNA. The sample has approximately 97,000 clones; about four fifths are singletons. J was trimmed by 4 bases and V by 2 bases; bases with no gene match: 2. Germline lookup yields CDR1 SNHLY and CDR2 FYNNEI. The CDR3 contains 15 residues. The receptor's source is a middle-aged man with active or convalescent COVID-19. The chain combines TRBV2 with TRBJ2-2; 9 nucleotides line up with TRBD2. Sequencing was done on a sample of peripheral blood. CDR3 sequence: CASSEISGGTGELFF. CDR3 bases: TGTGCCAGCAGTGAAATTAGCGGGGGCACCGGGGAGCTGTTTTTT.